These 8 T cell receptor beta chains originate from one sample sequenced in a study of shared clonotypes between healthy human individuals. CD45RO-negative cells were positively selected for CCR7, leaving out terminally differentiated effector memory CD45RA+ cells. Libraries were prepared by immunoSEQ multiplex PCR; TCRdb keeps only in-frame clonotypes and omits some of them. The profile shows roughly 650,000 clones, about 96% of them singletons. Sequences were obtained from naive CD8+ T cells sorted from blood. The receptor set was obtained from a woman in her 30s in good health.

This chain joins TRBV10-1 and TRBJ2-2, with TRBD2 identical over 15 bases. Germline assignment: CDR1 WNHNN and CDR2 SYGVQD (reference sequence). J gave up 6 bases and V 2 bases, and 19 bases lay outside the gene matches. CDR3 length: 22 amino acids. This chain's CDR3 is CASSETINFPGLAGGIAGELFF. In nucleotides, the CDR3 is TGCGCCAGCAGTGAGACGATCAATTTTCCGGGACTAGCGGGAGGTATTGCCGGGGAGCTGTTTTTT.

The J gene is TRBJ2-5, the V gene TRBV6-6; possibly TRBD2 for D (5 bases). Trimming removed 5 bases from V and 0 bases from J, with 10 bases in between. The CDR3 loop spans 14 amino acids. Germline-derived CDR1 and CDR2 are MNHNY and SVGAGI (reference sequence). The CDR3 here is CASSTISDQETQYF. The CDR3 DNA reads TGTGCCAGCAGTACCATTAGCGACCAAGAGACCCAGTACTTC.

The CDR3 protein is CASSLGQVSYEQYF. The CDR3 DNA reads TGTGCCAGCAGCTTAGGACAGGTCTCCTACGAGCAGTACTTC. The chain employs TRBV7-9 and TRBJ2-7; possible D gene TRBD1, 6 bases. The CDR3 has 14 residues. Trimming left V 1 base short and J 0 bases short, with 7 bases between. CDR1 is SEHNR and CDR2 is FQNEAQ in the germline V gene (reference sequence).

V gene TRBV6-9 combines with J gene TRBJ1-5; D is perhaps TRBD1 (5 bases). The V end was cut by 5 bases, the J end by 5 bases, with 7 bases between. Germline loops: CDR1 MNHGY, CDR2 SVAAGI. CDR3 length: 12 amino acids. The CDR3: CASSPTDQPQHF. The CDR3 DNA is TGTGCCAGCAGTCCGACAGATCAGCCCCAGCATTTT.

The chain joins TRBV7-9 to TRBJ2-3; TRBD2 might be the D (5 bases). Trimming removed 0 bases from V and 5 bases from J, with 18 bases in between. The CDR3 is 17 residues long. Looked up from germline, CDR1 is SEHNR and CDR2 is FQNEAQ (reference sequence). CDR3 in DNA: TGTGCCAGCAGCTTAGCTGGACCTGAACCCGAGGGAGATACGCAGTATTTT. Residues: CASSLAGPEPEGDTQYF.

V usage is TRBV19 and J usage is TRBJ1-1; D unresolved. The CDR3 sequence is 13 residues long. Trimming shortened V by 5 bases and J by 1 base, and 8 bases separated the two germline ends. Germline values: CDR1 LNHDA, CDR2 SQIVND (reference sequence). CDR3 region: CASSRAKNTEAFF. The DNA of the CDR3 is TGTGCCAGTAGTCGTGCGAAGAACACTGAAGCTTTCTTT.

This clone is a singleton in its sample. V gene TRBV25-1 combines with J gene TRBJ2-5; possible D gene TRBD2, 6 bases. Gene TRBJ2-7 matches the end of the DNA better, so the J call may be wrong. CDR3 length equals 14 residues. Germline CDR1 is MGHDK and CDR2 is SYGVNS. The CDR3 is CASSERGGGYEQYF. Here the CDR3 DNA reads TGTGCCAGCAGTGAAAGGGGAGGTGGCTACGAGCAGTACTTC.

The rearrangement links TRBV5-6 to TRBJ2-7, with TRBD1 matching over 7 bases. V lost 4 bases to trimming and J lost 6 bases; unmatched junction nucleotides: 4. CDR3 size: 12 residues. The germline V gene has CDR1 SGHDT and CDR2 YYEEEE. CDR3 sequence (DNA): TGTGCCAGCAGCCTGGGGACAGCCGAGCAGTACTTC. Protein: CASSLGTAEQYF.